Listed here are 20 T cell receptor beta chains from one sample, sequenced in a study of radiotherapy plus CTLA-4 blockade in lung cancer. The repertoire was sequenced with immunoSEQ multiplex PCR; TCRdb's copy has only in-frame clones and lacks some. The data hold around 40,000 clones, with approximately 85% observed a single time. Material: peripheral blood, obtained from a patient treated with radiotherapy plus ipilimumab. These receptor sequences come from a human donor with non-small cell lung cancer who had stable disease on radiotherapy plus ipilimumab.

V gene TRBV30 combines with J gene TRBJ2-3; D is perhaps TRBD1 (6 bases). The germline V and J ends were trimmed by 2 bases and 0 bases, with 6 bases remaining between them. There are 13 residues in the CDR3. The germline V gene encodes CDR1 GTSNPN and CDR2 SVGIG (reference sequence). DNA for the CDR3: TGTGCCTGGAGTACAGGGAGCACAGATACGCAGTATTTT. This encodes CAWSTGSTDTQYF.

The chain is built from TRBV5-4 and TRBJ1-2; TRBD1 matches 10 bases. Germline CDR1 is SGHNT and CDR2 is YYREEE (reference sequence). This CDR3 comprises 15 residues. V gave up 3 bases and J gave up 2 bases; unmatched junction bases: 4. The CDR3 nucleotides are TGTGCCAGCAGCTCAAAGACAGGGGGCAACTATGGCTACACCTTC. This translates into CASSSKTGGNYGYTF.

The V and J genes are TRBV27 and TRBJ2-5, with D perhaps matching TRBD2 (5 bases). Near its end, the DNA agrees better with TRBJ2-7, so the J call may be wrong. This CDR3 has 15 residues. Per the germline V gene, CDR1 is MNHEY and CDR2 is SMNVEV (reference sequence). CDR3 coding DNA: TGTGCCAGCAGTTACCGTAGCGCGAAGGCTTACGAGCAGTACTTC. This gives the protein CASSYRSAKAYEQYF.

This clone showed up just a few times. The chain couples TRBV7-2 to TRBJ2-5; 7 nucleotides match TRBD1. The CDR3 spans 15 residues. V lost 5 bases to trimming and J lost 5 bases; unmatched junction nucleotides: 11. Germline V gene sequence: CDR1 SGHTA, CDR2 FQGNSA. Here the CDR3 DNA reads TGTGCCAGCAGCGGACGAACGACAGGGTCGGAGACCCAGTACTTC. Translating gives CASSGRTTGSETQYF.

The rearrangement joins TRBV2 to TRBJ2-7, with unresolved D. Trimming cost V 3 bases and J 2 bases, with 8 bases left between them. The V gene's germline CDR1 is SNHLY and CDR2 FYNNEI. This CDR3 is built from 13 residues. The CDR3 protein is CASSEVGPYEQYF. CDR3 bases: TGTGCCAGCAGTGAGGTGGGCCCCTACGAGCAGTACTTC. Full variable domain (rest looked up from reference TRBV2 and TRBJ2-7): EPEVTQTPSHQVTQMGQEVILRCVPISNHLYFYWYRQILGQKVEFLVSFYNNEISEKSEIFDDQFSVERPDGSNFTLKIRSTKLEDSAMYFCASSEVGPYEQYFGPGTRLTVT.

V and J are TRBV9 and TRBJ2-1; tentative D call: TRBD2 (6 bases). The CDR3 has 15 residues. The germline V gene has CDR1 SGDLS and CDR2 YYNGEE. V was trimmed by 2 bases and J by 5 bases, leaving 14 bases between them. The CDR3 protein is CASSVGLARHNEQFF. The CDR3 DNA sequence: TGTGCCAGCAGCGTCGGCCTAGCGAGACACAATGAGCAGTTCTTC. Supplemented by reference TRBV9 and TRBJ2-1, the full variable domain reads DSGVTQTPKHLITATGQRVTLRCSPRSGDLSVYWYQQSLDQGLQFLIQYYNGEERAKGNILERFSAQQFPDLHSELNLSSLELGDSALYFCASSVGLARHNEQFFGPGTRLTVL.

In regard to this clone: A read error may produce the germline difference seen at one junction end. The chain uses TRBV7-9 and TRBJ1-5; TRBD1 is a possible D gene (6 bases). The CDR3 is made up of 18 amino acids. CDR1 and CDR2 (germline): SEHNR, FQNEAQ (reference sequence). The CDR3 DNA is TGTGCCAGCAGCTTGTCGGGGGGCGACTGGTTTAGCGATCAGCCCCAGCATTTT. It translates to CASSLSGGDWFSDQPQHF.

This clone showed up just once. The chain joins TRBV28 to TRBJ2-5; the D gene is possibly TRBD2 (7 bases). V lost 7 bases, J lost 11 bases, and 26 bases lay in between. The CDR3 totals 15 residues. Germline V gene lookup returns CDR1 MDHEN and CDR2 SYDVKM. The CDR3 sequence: CASTQKGGTHPRQYF. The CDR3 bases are TGTGCCAGCACTCAGAAGGGGGGGACCCACCCGAGGCAGTACTTC. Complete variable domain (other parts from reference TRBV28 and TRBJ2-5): DVKVTQSSRYLVKRTGEKVFLECVQDMDHENMFWYRQDPGLGLRLIYFSYDVKMKEKGDIPEGYSVSREKKERFSLILESASTNQTSMYLCASTQKGGTHPRQYFGPGTRLLVL.

The CDR3 sequence is CASSLSGQGITEAFF. DNA of the CDR3: TGTGCCAGCAGTTTATCGGGTCAGGGTATAACTGAAGCTTTCTTT. The chain employs TRBV27 and TRBJ1-1; TRBD1 is a possible D gene (5 bases). With 0 bases removed from V and 5 bases from J, the gap between germline ends came to 13 bases. CDR1 is MNHEY, CDR2 SMNVEV, per germline (reference sequence). CDR3 length: 15 residues.

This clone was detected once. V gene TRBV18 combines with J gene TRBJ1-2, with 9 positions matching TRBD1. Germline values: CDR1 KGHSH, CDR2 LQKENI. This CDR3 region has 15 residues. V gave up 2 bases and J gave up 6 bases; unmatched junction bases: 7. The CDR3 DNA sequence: TGTGCCAGCTCACCAGAGACAGGGGGTACCCATGGCTACACCTTC. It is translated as CASSPETGGTHGYTF.

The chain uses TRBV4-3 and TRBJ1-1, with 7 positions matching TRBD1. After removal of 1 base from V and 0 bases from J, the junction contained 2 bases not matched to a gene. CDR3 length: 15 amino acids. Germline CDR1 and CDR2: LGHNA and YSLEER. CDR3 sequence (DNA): TGCGCCAGCAGCCAAGTAGGGACAGTGAACACTGAAGCTTTCTTT. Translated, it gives CASSQVGTVNTEAFF.

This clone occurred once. CDR3 sequence: CASRVGGDLINEQFF. The CDR3, as DNA: TGTGCCAGTAGGGTTGGGGGGGACCTCATAAATGAGCAGTTCTTC. V is TRBV19 and J is TRBJ2-1, with TRBD2 matching over 7 bases. The junction had 12 bases not matched to a gene; V was cut back by 6 bases and J by 7 bases. The CDR3 contains 15 residues. The germline CDR1 and CDR2 sequences are LNHDA and SQIVND (reference sequence). Combining the CDR3 with reference TRBV19 and TRBJ2-1 gives the whole variable domain DGGITQSPKYLFRKEGQNVTLSCEQNLNHDAMYWYRQDPGQGLRLIYYSQIVNDFQKGDIAEGYSVSREKKESFPLTVTSAQKNPTAFYLCASRVGGDLINEQFFGPGTRLTVL.

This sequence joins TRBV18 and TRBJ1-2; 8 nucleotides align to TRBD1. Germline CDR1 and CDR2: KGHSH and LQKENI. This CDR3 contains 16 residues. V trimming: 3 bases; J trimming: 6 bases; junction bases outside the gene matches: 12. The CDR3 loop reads CASSPRDRLISDGYTF. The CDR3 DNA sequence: TGTGCCAGCTCACCCCGGGACAGGCTCATCAGCGATGGCTACACCTTC.

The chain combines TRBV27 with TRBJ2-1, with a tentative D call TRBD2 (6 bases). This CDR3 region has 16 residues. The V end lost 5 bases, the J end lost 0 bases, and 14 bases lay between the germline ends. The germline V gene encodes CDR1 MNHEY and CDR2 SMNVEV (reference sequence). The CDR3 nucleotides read TGTGCCAGCAGTGAACGAGCGGGTAACTCCTACAATGAGCAGTTCTTC. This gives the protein CASSERAGNSYNEQFF.

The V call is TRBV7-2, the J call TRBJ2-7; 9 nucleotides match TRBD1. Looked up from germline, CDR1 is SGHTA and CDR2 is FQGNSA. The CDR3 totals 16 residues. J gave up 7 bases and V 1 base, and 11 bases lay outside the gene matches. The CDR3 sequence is CASSLGGGTGLGEQYF. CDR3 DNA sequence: TGTGCCAGCAGCTTAGGAGGGGGGACAGGGTTAGGAGAGCAGTACTTC.

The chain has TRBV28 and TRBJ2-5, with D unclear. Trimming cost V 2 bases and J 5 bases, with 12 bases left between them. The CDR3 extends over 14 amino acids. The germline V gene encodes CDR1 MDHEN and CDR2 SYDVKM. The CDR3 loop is CASSLLERRETQYF. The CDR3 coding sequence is TGTGCCAGCAGTTTACTGGAGAGGCGGGAGACCCAGTACTTC.

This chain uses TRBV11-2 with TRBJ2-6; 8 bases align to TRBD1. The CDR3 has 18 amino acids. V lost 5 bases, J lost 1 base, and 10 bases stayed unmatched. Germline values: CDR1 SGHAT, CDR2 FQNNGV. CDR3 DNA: TGTGCCAGCAGCCCTCGGACAGGGTTTATATCTGGGGCCAACGTCCTGACTTTC. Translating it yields CASSPRTGFISGANVLTF.

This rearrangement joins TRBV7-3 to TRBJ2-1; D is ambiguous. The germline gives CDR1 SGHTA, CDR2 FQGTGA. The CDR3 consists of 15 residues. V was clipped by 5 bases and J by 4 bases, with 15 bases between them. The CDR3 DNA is TGTGCCAGCAGCCTGTACCACTCCCTATACAATGAGCAGTTCTTC. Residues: CASSLYHSLYNEQFF.

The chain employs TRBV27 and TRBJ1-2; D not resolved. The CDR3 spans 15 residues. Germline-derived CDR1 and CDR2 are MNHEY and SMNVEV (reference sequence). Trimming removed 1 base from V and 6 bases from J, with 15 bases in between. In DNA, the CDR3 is TGTGCCAGCAGTTTATTGCCGCCTACCTTTGATGGCTACACCTTC. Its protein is CASSLLPPTFDGYTF.

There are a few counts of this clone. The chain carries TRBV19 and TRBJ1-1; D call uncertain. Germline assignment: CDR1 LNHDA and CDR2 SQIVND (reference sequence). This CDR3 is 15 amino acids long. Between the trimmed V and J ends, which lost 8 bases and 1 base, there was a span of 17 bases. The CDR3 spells CASGRGGSRNTEAFF. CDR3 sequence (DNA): TGTGCCAGTGGTCGTGGAGGTTCGCGGAACACTGAAGCTTTCTTT. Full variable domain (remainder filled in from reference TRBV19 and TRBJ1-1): DGGITQSPKYLFRKEGQNVTLSCEQNLNHDAMYWYRQDPGQGLRLIYYSQIVNDFQKGDIAEGYSVSREKKESFPLTVTSAQKNPTAFYLCASGRGGSRNTEAFFGQGTRLTVV.